Each of the 25 T cell receptor beta chains below was sequenced from the same sample in a study of blood T cells in healthy people across ages. A J-beta primer mix and a sample-barcoded 5' primer were used in a second PCR of about 7 to 12 cycles. Each CDR3 protein gets one entry after TCRdb re-called the 5' RACE reads with MiXCR. Of about 970,000 distinct CDR3 sequences in the sample, about 51% were seen once. The specimen was blood. The receptors stem from a woman in her fifties or sixties in good health.

The chain joins TRBV27 to TRBJ2-2; a possible D gene is TRBD2 (5 bases). This CDR3 comprises 15 residues. V was cut by 6 bases and J by 2 bases, with 13 bases left in between. CDR1 MNHEY and CDR2 SMNVEV come from the germline V gene (reference sequence). The CDR3 is CASSPAVINTGELFF. CDR3 nucleotide sequence: TGTGCCAGCAGCCCAGCGGTAATCAACACCGGGGAGCTGTTTTTT.

The J gene is TRBJ1-2, the V gene TRBV20-1; the D gene is possibly TRBD1 (5 bases). Germline-derived CDR1 and CDR2 are DFQATT and SNEGSKA (reference sequence). V lost 1 base and J lost 6, with 18 bases in between. The CDR3 length is 15 residues. The CDR3 region has the DNA TGCAGTGCTAGAGTGCCGGGACTCTCAGGGCATGGCTACACCTTC. It specifies CSARVPGLSGHGYTF.

The chain uses TRBV6-5 and TRBJ2-4; D is possibly TRBD1 (6 bases). CDR3 size: 15 residues. Trimming removed 5 bases at V and 2 bases at J, with 13 bases between. Germline assignment: CDR1 MNHEY and CDR2 SVGAGI. The CDR3 DNA is TGTGCCAGCAGTAGGGACACTGCCTCCAAAAACATTCAGTACTTC. It yields the protein CASSRDTASKNIQYF.

This chain links TRBV9 with TRBJ2-2; 8 positions match TRBD2. V dropped 0 bases and J dropped 4; count of bases not matched to a gene: 5. Germline V gives CDR1 SGDLS, CDR2 YYNGEE. The CDR3 loop spans 16 amino acids. CDR3 region: CASSVAAGVATGELFF. In nucleotides, the CDR3 is TGTGCCAGCAGCGTAGCAGCGGGAGTCGCCACCGGGGAGCTGTTTTTT.

The gene calls are TRBV7-2 and TRBJ1-2; TRBD1 matches at 8 bases. The ends lost 1 base at V and 8 bases at J; junction bases unmatched: 12. The CDR3 is 16 amino acids. Germline CDR1 and CDR2: SGHTA and FQGNSA. The chain's CDR3 is CASSLGGDRTPLGYTF. The CDR3 DNA follows: TGTGCCAGCAGCTTAGGAGGGGACAGGACCCCATTAGGCTACACCTTC.

The gene calls are TRBV10-1 and TRBJ1-2, with 7 positions matching TRBD1. V shed 7 bases, J shed 0 bases, and the junction held 8 bases outside the gene matches. The CDR3 runs to 15 residues. Germline CDR1 WNHNN, CDR2 SYGVQD (reference sequence). This chain's CDR3 is CASTWDSSPNYGYTF. The CDR3 nucleotides read TGCGCCAGCACGTGGGACAGCTCTCCTAACTATGGCTACACCTTC.

The rearrangement uses TRBV4-3 and TRBJ2-5; 10 nucleotides agree with TRBD1. The J call is doubtful: the DNA matches TRBJ2-7 better. This CDR3 comprises 17 residues. Germline assignment: CDR1 LGHNA and CDR2 YSLEER. The CDR3 loop is CASSQESGDRGSYEQYF. Here the CDR3 DNA reads TGCGCCAGCAGCCAAGAAAGCGGGGACAGGGGATCCTACGAGCAGTACTTC.

The chain combines TRBV20-1 with TRBJ2-5, with D maybe TRBD2 (5 bases). This CDR3 spans 14 amino acids. Trimming took off 6 bases at V and 5 bases at J, with 19 bases between the two ends. The germline V gene encodes CDR1 DFQATT and CDR2 SNEGSKA (reference sequence). CDR3 DNA sequence: TGCAGTGCCGGAACCTCGGGGAAACGGGAGACCCAGTACTTC. This sequence encodes CSAGTSGKRETQYF.

This clonotype turned up a few times. J is TRBJ2-4 and V is TRBV19; unclear D gene. Germline assignment: CDR1 LNHDA and CDR2 SQIVND (reference sequence). CDR3 length: 17 amino acids. V gave up 3 bases and J gave up 0 bases, with 15 bases separating them. The CDR3, as DNA: TGTGCCAGTAGTATTCGGCCCTTTTCGTTAGCCAAAAACATTCAGTACTTC. It is translated as CASSIRPFSLAKNIQYF.

The V and J genes are TRBV28 and TRBJ2-3; 8 bases align to TRBD2. This CDR3 region has 14 residues. V lost 6 bases, J lost 0 bases, and 2 bases stayed unmatched. Looked up from germline, CDR1 is MDHEN and CDR2 is SYDVKM. The CDR3 region is CASSGGGSTDTQYF. In DNA form, the CDR3 reads TGTGCCAGCAGCGGCGGGGGGAGCACAGATACGCAGTATTTT.

CDR3 region: CSARDRPIYGYTF. CDR3 nucleotides: TGCAGTGCTAGAGATAGGCCGATCTATGGCTACACCTTC. The chain is built from TRBV20-1 and TRBJ1-2; D ambiguous. The CDR3 runs to 13 residues. Trimming took 0 bases from V and 4 from J, leaving 9 bases between them. Germline CDR1 and CDR2: DFQATT and SNEGSKA (reference sequence).

The V call is TRBV25-1, the J call TRBJ1-6; 8 bases fit TRBD1. The CDR3 sequence is 14 residues long. The germline gives CDR1 MGHDK, CDR2 SYGVNS. The V gene end was trimmed by 6 bases and the J gene end by 8 bases; junction bases not matched to a gene: 6. The CDR3: CASSAGTGHSPLHF. The CDR3 DNA follows: TGTGCCAGCAGCGCCGGGACAGGACATTCACCCCTCCACTTT.

V gene TRBV6-2 or TRBV6-3 combines with J gene TRBJ2-7, with TRBD1 matching over 8 bases. CDR3 length equals 15 residues. Germline values: CDR1 MNHEY, CDR2 SVGEGT. V was pared by 8 bases and J by 1 base, with 10 bases of the junction left unmatched. The CDR3 loop is CASSGTTGESYEQYF. CDR3 in DNA: TGTGCCAGCTCTGGAACGACAGGGGAATCCTACGAGCAGTACTTC.

This rearrangement joins TRBV7-2 to TRBJ2-5; 12 nucleotides align to TRBD1. V was clipped by 2 bases and J by 5 bases; unmatched bases: 3. The CDR3 extends over 15 amino acids. CDR1 and CDR2 (germline): SGHTA, FQGNSA. CDR3 DNA sequence: TGTGCCAGCAGCTTACGGGACAGGGGGCTTGAGACCCAGTACTTC. Its protein is CASSLRDRGLETQYF.

The genes are TRBV20-1 and TRBJ2-4, with D tentatively TRBD1 (5 bases). The germline V gene has CDR1 DFQATT and CDR2 SNEGSKA (reference sequence). The CDR3 has 14 amino acids. V lost 0 bases and J 6 bases, leaving 12 bases between the germline ends. CDR3 region: CSAREGSRGNIQYF. CDR3 coding DNA: TGCAGTGCTAGAGAAGGCTCTAGGGGAAACATTCAGTACTTC.

This chain connects TRBV4-1 to TRBJ2-5; 9 positions agree with TRBD2. The CDR3 is 16 residues long. Germline V gene sequence: CDR1 MGHRA, CDR2 YSYEKL. After removal of 0 bases from V and 3 bases from J, the junction contained 5 bases not matched to a gene. The CDR3 reads CASSQDLAGIEETQYF. CDR3 coding DNA: TGCGCCAGCAGCCAAGACCTAGCGGGAATTGAAGAGACCCAGTACTTC.

This clonotype was recorded a few times. The rearrangement joins TRBV28 to TRBJ2-5; 9 nucleotides match TRBD1. This CDR3 region has 15 residues. V lost 7 bases to trimming and J lost 1 base; unmatched junction nucleotides: 7. CDR1 and CDR2 from the germline V gene are MDHEN and SYDVKM. The CDR3 loop reads CASNPGQGPQETQYF. CDR3 nucleotide sequence: TGTGCCAGCAACCCGGGACAGGGACCCCAAGAGACCCAGTACTTC.

This chain connects TRBV29-1 to TRBJ2-3, with 9 bases matching TRBD2. The CDR3 contains 12 residues. Per germline, CDR1 SQVTM and CDR2 ANQGSEA. Trimming took 7 bases from V and 5 from J; bases not matched to a gene: 4. This CDR3 is CSGIAGVDTQYF. In DNA form, the CDR3 reads TGCAGCGGAATAGCGGGAGTAGATACGCAGTATTTT.

Only a few counts were recorded for this clonotype. V and J are TRBV12-3 or TRBV12-4 and TRBJ1-4; no clear D gene. Trimming stripped 6 bases from V and 5 bases from J, with 13 bases between. This CDR3 is built from 14 residues. The CDR3 bases are TGTGCCAGCAGAAGTGGCGGCATAAATGAAAAACTGTTTTTT. This translates into CASRSGGINEKLFF.

Points on this clonotype: A read error may be the cause here, since a much bigger clone is one base away. This sequence joins TRBV12-3 or TRBV12-4 and TRBJ2-4, with TRBD2 matching 9 bases. CDR3 length equals 15 residues. The V segment lost 3 bases and the J segment 0 bases; nucleotides outside the gene matches: 0. This chain's CDR3 is CASSFSGGAKNIQYF. Written as DNA, the CDR3 is TGTGCCAGCAGTTTTAGCGGGGGAGCCAAAAACATTCAGTACTTC.

In its sample, this clonotype was seen a few times. The chain uses TRBV5-1 and TRBJ2-3, with D perhaps TRBD1 (5 bases). This CDR3 spans 14 amino acids. Trimming pared 5 bases from V and 0 bases from J, leaving 10 bases between. From germline, CDR1 is SGHRS and CDR2 YFSETQ. This CDR3 reads CASSRQISTDTQYF. DNA for the CDR3: TGCGCCAGCAGTCGACAGATTAGCACAGATACGCAGTATTTT.

The J gene is TRBJ1-1, the V gene TRBV20-1; D not certain. Germline V CDR1 and CDR2: DFQATT, SNEGSKA (reference sequence). There are 15 residues in the CDR3. The V gene lost 6 bases and the J gene lost 6 bases, with 23 bases spanning the gap. DNA for the CDR3: TGCAGTGCAAAGAACGCCGGCGGATCTGGGGCTGAAGCTTTCTTT. This translates into CSAKNAGGSGAEAFF.

This clonotype appeared a single time. The chain couples TRBV10-3 to TRBJ2-2; perhaps TRBD1 as D (6 bases). The V gene's germline CDR1 is ENHRY and CDR2 SYGVKD. The length of the CDR3 is 14 residues. Trimming took off 6 bases at V and 3 bases at J, with 11 bases between the two ends. The CDR3 sequence is CAIRGQTDTGELFF. CDR3 DNA sequence: TGTGCCATCAGAGGACAGACCGACACCGGGGAGCTGTTTTTT.

V is TRBV20-1 and J is TRBJ2-1; 14 bases are shared with TRBD2. V shed 4 bases and J 8 bases; nucleotides not matched to a gene: 10. This CDR3 region has 16 residues. CDR1 is DFQATT and CDR2 is SNEGSKA in the germline V gene (reference sequence). CDR3 sequence (DNA): TGCAGTGCTACCCAAAACCCGGGACTAGCGGGAGATGAGCAGTTCTTC. Residues: CSATQNPGLAGDEQFF.

This clonotype was observed a few times. The chain couples TRBV27 to TRBJ2-1; TRBD2 matches at 10 bases. The CDR3 is made up of 15 amino acids. Per the germline V gene, CDR1 is MNHEY and CDR2 is SMNVEV (reference sequence). With 5 bases clipped from V and 9 bases from J, the junction kept 10 bases outside the gene matches. The CDR3 DNA is TGTGCCAGCAGTCTAGGGACTAGCGTTCGCCGTGAGCAGTTCTTC. It specifies CASSLGTSVRREQFF.